This TCR beta chain was obtained from a study of blood T cell repertoires in COVID-19. Overall study: T cells, B-cell-depleted T cells, or PBMCs provided the cDNA or gDNA that served as material.

TCRdb's table, derived via immunoSEQ multiplex PCR, lists solely in-frame clones and lacks some. The sample holds under 80,000 clones, 85% to 90% seen once. CDR1 and CDR2 from the germline V gene are DFQATT and SNEGSKA (reference sequence). The J segment lost 4 bases and the V segment lost 3 bases, leaving 9 bases of the junction unmatched. There are 15 residues in the CDR3. The clonotype originates from a man aged 65 to 79 with active COVID-19. The V and J genes are TRBV20-1 and TRBJ2-3; the match to TRBD2 covers 8 bases. The specimen sequenced was peripheral blood. CDR3 in amino acids: CSASQLAEVADTQYF. In DNA, the CDR3 is TGCAGTGCTAGTCAACTAGCGGAGGTGGCAGATACGCAGTATTTT.